This T cell receptor beta chain was sequenced in a study of neoadjuvant anti-PD-1 for oral cavity cancer. Study-wide context: Non-progressing patients received a fourth nivolumab dose near day 43, then surgery on days 50-56. Notes on the study in general: Each response group had just a few patients in TCR analyses.

Two replicates per tumor sample, mostly from approximately 5 ug of genomic DNA. This table comes from immunoSEQ multiplex PCR, and its TCRdb copy is limited to in-frame clones, with some not included. The data show 20,000 to 25,000 clones, under 30% seen once. Described time point: after neoadjuvant nivolumab, at surgical resection. Cohort: HPV-negative, locally advanced oral cavity squamous cell carcinoma patients. This clone was counted only a few times. Its matching antigen is unknown. V was trimmed by 4 bases and J by 7 bases, leaving 11 bases between them. CDR3 length equals 13 residues. Looked up from germline, CDR1 is LNHDA and CDR2 is SQIVND (reference sequence).

Sequences were derived from tumor tissue, sampled after nivolumab (anti-PD-1) treatment. The rearrangement joins TRBV19 to TRBJ1-5; TRBD1 is a possible D gene (6 bases). The sequence came from a person between 40 and 80 years old with oral cavity squamous cell carcinoma. CDR3 sequence: CASSTQGRQPQHF. The CDR3 DNA sequence: TGTGCCAGTAGTACCCAGGGGCGCCAGCCCCAGCATTTT.